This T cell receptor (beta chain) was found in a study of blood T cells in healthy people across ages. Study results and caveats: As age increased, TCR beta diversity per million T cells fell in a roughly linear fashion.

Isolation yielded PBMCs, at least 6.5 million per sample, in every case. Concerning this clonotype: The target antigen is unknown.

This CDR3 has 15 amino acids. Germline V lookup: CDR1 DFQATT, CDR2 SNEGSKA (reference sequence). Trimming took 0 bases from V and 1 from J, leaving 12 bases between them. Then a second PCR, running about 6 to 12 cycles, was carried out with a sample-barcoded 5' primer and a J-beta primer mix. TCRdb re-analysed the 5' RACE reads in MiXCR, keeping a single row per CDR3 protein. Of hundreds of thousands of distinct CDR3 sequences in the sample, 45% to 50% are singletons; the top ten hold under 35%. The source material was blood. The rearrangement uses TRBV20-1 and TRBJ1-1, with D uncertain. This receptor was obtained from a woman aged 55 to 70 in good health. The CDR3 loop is CSARDFGQSNTEAFF. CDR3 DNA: TGCAGTGCTAGAGATTTCGGCCAGTCGAACACTGAAGCTTTCTTT.